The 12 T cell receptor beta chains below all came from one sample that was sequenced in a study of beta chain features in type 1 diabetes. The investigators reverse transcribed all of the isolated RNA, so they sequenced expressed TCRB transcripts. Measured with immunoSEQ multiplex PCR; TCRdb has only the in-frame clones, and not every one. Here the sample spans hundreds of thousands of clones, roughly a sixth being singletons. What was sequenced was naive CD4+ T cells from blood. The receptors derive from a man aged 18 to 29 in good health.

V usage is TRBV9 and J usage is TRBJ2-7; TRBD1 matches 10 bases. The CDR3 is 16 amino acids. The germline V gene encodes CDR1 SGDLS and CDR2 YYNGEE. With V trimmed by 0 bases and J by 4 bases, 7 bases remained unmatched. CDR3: CASSVAAGTGVYEQYF. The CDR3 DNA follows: TGTGCCAGCAGCGTAGCGGCCGGGACAGGGGTGTACGAGCAGTACTTC.

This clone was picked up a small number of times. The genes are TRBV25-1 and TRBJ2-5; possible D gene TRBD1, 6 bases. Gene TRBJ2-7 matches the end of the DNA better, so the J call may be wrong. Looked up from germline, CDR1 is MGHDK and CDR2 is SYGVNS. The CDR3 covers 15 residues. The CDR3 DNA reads TGTGCCAGCAGTGAAAGGGGGAGCCACTCCTACGAGCAGTACTTC. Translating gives CASSERGSHSYEQYF.

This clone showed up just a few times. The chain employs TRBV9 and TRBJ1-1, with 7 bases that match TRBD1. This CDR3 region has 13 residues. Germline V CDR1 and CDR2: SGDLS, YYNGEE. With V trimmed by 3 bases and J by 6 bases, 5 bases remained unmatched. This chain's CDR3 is CASSALTGAEAFF. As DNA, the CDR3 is TGTGCCAGCAGCGCCTTAACAGGGGCTGAAGCTTTCTTT.

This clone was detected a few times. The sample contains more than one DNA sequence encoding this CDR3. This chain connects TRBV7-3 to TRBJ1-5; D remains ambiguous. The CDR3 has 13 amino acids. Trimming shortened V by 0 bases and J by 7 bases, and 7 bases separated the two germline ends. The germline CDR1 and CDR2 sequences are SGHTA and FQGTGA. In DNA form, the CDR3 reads TGTGCCAGCAGCTTAACATTGGACCAGCCCCAGCATTTT. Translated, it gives CASSLTLDQPQHF.

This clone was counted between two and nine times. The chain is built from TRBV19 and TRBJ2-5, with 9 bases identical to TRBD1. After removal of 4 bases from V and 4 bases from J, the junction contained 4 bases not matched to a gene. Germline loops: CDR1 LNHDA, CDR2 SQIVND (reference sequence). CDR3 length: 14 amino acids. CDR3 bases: TGTGCCAGTAGTACACAACAGGGGGCAGAGACCCAGTACTTC. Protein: CASSTQQGAETQYF.

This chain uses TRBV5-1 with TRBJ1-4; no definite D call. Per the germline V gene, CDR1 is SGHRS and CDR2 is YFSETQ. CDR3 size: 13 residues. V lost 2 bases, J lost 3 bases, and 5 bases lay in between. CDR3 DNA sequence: TGCGCCAGCAGCTTCGCTCCTAATGAAAAACTGTTTTTT. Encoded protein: CASSFAPNEKLFF.

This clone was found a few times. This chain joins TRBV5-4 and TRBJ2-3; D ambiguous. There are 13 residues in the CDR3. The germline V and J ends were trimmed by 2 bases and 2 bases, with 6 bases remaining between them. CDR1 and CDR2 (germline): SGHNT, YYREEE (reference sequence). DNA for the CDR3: TGTGCCAGCAGCTTCTCGTACACAGATACGCAGTATTTT. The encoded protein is CASSFSYTDTQYF. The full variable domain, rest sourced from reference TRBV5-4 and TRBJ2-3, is ETGVTQSPTHLIKTRGQQVTLRCSSQSGHNTVSWYQQALGQGPQFIFQYYREEENGRGNFPPRFSGLQFPNYSSELNVNALELDDSALYLCASSFSYTDTQYFGPGTRLTVL.

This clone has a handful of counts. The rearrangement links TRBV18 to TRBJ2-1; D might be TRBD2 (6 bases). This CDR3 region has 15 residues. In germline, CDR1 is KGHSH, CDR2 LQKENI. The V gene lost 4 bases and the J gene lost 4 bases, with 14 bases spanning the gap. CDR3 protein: CASSRDLKMYNEQFF. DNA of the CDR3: TGTGCCAGCTCACGGGACTTGAAGATGTACAATGAGCAGTTCTTC.

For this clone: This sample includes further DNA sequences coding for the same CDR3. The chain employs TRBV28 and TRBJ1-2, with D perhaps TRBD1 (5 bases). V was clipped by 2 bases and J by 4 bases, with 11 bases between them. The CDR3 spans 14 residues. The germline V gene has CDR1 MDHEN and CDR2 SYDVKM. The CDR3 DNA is TGTGCCAGCAGTTTAGGACAAGGTGGCTATGGCTACACCTTC. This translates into CASSLGQGGYGYTF.

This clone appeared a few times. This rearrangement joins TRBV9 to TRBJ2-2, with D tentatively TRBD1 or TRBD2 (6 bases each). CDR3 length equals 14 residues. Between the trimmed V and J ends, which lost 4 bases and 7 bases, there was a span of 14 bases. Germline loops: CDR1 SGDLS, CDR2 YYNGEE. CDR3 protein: CASSPGGLNGELFF. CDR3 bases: TGTGCCAGCAGCCCTGGGGGGCTGAACGGGGAGCTGTTTTTT. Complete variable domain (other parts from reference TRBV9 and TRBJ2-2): DSGVTQTPKHLITATGQRVTLRCSPRSGDLSVYWYQQSLDQGLQFLIQYYNGEERAKGNILERFSAQQFPDLHSELNLSSLELGDSALYFCASSPGGLNGELFFGEGSRLTVL.

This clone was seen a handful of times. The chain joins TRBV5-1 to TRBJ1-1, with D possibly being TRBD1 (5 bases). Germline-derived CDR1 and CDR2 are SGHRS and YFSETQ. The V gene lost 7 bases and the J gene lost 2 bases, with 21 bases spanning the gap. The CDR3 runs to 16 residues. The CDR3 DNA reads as TGCGCCAGCGGGAAAGCGGGGGGGAACCCAAACACTGAAGCTTTCTTT. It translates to CASGKAGGNPNTEAFF.

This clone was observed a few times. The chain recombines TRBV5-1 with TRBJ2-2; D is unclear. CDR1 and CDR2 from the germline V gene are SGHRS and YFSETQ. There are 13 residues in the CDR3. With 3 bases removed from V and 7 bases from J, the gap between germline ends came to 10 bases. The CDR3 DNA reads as TGCGCCAGCAGCTCCTTTGCGGACGGGGAGCTGTTTTTT. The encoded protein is CASSSFADGELFF.